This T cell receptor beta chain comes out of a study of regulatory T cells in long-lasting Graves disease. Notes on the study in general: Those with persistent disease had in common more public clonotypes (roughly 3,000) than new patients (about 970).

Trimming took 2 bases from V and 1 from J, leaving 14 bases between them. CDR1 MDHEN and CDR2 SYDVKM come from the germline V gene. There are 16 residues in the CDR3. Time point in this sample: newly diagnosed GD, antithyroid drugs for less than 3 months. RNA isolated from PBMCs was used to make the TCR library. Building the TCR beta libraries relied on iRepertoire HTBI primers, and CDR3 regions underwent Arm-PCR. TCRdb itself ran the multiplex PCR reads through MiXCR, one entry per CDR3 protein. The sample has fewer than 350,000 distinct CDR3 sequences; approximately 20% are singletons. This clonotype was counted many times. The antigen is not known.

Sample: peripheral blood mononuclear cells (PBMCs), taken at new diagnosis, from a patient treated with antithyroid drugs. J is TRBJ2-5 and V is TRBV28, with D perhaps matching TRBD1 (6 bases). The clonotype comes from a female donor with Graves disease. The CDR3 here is CASSLGDTTFQETQYF. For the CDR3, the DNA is TGTGCCAGCAGTTTAGGGGACACCACTTTCCAAGAGACCCAGTACTTC.